This T cell receptor (beta chain) was recovered during a study of T-cell reconstitution after alpha-beta-depleted transplantation in children. V gave up 6 bases and J gave up 7 bases; unmatched junction bases: 10. The CDR3 loop spans 16 amino acids. Germline assignment: CDR1 SEHNR and CDR2 FQNEAQ (reference sequence). Study-wide results and limits: At day 60, the high TCRbeta diversity found in some patients originated from recipient T cells and thymic progenitors that had survived. A year post-transplant, T-cell counts and diversity derived mostly from newly produced T cells.

Unique molecular identifiers were incorporated into the prepared TCRbeta library. TCRdb itself ran the PCR reads through MiXCR, one entry per CDR3 protein. Of hundreds of thousands of distinct CDR3 sequences listed, 10% to 15% are singletons. This clonotype was counted a few times. Antigen unknown. This chain uses TRBV7-9 with TRBJ2-1; 12 bases align to TRBD2. The TCR originated in a male patient aged 5 to 17 who had a stem cell transplant for acute myeloid leukemia, so the T cells may come from the graft donor. Sequences were derived from PBMCs, mostly from graft donor cells, sampled 360 days after TCRalphabeta/CD19-depleted stem cell transplant. The CDR3 DNA sequence: TGTGCCAGCAGGTTTGGACTAGCGGGGCTCCTGAATGAGCAGTTCTTC. It is translated as CASRFGLAGLLNEQFF.